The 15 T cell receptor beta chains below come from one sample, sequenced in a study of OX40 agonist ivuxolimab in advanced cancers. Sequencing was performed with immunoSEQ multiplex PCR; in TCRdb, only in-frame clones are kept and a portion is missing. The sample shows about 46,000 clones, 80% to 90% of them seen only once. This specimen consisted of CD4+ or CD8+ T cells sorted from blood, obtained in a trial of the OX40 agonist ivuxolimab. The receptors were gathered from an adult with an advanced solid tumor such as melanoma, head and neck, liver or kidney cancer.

Here the CDR3 DNA reads TGTGCCTGGAGTCCGGGACAGGGGGTTAACTATGGCTACACCTTC. As protein: CAWSPGQGVNYGYTF. The V and J genes are TRBV30 and TRBJ1-2; 11 nucleotides match TRBD1. CDR3 length: 15 amino acids. V trimming: 2 bases; J trimming: 1 base; junction bases outside the gene matches: 3. The germline gives CDR1 GTSNPN, CDR2 SVGIG (reference sequence).

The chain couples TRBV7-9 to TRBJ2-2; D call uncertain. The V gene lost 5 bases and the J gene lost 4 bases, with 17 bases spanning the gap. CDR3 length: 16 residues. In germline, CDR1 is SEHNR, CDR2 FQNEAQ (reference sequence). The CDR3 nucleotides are TGTGCCAGCAGCCACCCCAGTCTGGGTTCCACCGGGGAGCTGTTTTTT. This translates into CASSHPSLGSTGELFF.

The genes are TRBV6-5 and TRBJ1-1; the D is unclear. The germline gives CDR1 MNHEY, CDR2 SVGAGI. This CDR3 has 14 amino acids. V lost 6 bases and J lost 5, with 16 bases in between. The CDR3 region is CASRSGSAGTEAFF. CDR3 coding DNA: TGTGCCAGCAGGTCCGGGTCCGCCGGGACTGAAGCTTTCTTT.

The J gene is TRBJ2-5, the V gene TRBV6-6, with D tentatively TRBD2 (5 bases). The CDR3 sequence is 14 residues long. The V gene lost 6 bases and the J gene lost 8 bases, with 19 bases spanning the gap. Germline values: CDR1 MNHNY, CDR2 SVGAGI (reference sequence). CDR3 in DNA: TGTGCCAGCAGGACACCGGCCCCCCTAGCCACCCAGTACTTC. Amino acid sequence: CASRTPAPLATQYF.

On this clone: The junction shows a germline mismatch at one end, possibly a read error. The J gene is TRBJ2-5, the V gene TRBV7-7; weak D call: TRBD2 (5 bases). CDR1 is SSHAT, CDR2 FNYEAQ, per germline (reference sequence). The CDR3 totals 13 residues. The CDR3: CASSLALLETQYF. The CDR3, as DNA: TGTGCTAGCAGCTTAGCGTTATTAGAGACCCAGTACTTC.

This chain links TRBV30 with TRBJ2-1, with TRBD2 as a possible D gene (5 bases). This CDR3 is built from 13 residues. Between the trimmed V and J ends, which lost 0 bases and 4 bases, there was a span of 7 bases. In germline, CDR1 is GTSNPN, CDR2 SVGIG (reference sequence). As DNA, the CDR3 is TGTGCCTGGAGTGTTTCGGGATACAATGAGCAGTTCTTC. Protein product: CAWSVSGYNEQFF. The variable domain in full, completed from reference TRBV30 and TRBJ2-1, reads SQTIHQWPATLVQPVGSPLSLECTVEGTSNPNLYWYRQAAGRGLQLLFYSVGIGQISSEVPQNLSASRPQDRQFILSSKKLLLSDSGFYLCAWSVSGYNEQFFGPGTRLTVL.

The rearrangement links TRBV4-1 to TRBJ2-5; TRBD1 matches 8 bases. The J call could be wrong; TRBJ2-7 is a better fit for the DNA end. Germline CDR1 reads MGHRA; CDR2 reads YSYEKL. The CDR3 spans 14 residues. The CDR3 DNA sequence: TGCGCCAGCAGCCCGGGACAGGACGGGTACGAGCAGTACTTC. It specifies CASSPGQDGYEQYF.

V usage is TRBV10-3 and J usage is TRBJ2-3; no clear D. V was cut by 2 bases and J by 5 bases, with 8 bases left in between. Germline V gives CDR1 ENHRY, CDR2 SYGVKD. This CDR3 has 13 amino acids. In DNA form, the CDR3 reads TGTGCCATCAGTGAGCAGGTTTTAGATACGCAGTATTTT. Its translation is CAISEQVLDTQYF.

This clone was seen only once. CDR3 nucleotide sequence: TGTGCCAGCAGGACAGGGGTAGAGCAGTACTTC. Residues: CASRTGVEQYF. The J gene is TRBJ2-7, the V gene TRBV6-5, with 8 bases aligning to TRBD1. The CDR3 is 11 residues long. Losses at the gene ends were 6 bases for V and 7 bases for J; bases not matched to a gene: 2. Germline V gives CDR1 MNHEY, CDR2 SVGAGI.

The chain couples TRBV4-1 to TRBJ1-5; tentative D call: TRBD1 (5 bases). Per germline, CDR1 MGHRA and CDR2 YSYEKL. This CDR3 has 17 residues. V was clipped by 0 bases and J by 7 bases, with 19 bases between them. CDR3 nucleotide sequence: TGCGCCAGCAGCCAAGATTGGACGGACACCTACGGGCAGCCCCAGCATTTT. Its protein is CASSQDWTDTYGQPQHF.

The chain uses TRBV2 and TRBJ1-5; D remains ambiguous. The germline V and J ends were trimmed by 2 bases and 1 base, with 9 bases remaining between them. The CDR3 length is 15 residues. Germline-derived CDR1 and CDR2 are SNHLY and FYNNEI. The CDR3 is CASSEFPASNQPQHF. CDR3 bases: TGTGCCAGCAGTGAATTCCCCGCGAGCAATCAGCCCCAGCATTTT.

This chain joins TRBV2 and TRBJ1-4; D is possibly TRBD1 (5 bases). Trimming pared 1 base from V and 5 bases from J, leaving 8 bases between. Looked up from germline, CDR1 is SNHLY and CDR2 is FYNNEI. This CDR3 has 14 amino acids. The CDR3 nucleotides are TGTGCCAGCAGTGAAGTATCAGGGAATGAAAAACTGTTTTTT. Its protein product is CASSEVSGNEKLFF.

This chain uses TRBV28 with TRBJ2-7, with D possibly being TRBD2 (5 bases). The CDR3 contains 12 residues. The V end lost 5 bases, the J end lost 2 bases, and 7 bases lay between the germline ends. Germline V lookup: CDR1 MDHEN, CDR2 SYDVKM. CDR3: CASSGSPYEQYF. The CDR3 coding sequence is TGTGCCAGCAGTGGGAGTCCCTACGAGCAGTACTTC.

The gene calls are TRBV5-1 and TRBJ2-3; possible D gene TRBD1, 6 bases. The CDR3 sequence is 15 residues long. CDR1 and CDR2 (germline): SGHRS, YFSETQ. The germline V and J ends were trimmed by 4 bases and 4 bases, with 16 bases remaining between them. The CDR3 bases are TGCGCCAGCAGCCGACAGGAGCTGGGCGCAGATACGCAGTATTTT. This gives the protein CASSRQELGADTQYF.

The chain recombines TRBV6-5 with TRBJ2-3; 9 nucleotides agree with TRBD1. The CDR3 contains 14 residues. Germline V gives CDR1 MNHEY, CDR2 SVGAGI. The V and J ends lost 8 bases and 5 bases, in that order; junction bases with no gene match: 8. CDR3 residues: CASARTGVEDTQYF. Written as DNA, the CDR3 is TGTGCCAGCGCGAGGACAGGGGTGGAAGATACGCAGTATTTT.